The source of this T cell receptor beta chain is a study of identical twins. A universal primer site came from template switching; cDNA carried unique molecular identifiers. One entry per CDR3 protein results from TCRdb running MiXCR on the 5' RACE reads. The sample has 300,000 or so distinct CDR3 sequences; 9.5% are singletons. Study results and caveats: Twin sharing of out-of-frame TCR alpha was underestimated by models in monozygotic pairs. Analyses of zero insertions could, in part, be confounded by invariant MAIT and iNKT cells. Insertions were fewer in abundant cord blood beta clonotypes, whereas memory repertoires showed none of this pattern.

For this clonotype: Its antigen is still unknown.

These same data were also listed under a study on yellow fever vaccine responses in identical twins.

The sample consisted of CD8+ T cells sorted from blood. This clonotype was obtained from a woman between 18 and 30 years old in good health.

The CDR3 loop is CASSYQTGMNTEAFF. CDR3 sequence (DNA): TGTGCCAGCAGTTACCAAACAGGGATGAACACTGAAGCTTTCTTT. This chain connects TRBV6-5 to TRBJ1-1; weak D call: TRBD1 (6 bases). V lost 2 bases and J lost 0, with 10 bases in between. The CDR3 is 15 amino acids. CDR1 and CDR2 (germline): MNHEY, SVGAGI.